The sample holds one count of the clone carrying this T cell receptor beta chain. This sample was included in a study of technical replicates of blood from a handful of donors. The data were produced by immunoSEQ multiplex PCR, yet TCRdb's version contains in-frame clones alone and is incomplete. The sample comprises around 100,000 clones, roughly 95% of which are singletons, and less than 0.4% rests with the top ten. The receptor was derived from a human donor in good health. The sequenced sample was T cells isolated from PBMCs.

CDR3 DNA: TGTGCCAGCATAGTTAGCGGGAGTAGGAGCGGGGAGCTGTTTTTT. The encoded protein is CASIVSGSRSGELFF. V is TRBV6-6 and J is TRBJ2-2; 9 bases line up with TRBD2. V lost 7 bases to trimming and J lost 7 bases; unmatched junction nucleotides: 10. Germline V gene data show CDR1 as MNHNY and CDR2 as SVGAGI (reference sequence). This CDR3 region has 15 residues.